The next 15 T cell receptor beta chains were all read from a single sample in a study of blood T cell repertoires in COVID-19. Measured with immunoSEQ multiplex PCR; TCRdb has only the in-frame clones, and not every one. The sample has some 350,000 clones; about 86% are singletons. The sequencing input was peripheral blood. Every receptor here comes from a man aged 25 to 45 with active or convalescent COVID-19.

The gene calls are TRBV7-2 and TRBJ2-6; 7 nucleotides match TRBD1. Germline V gene lookup returns CDR1 SGHTA and CDR2 FQGNSA. V lost 5 bases and J lost 4; bases outside the gene matches: 5. The CDR3 contains 15 residues. The CDR3: CASSPTGDGANVLTF. CDR3 DNA: TGTGCCAGCAGCCCAACAGGGGACGGGGCCAACGTCCTGACTTTC.

The rearrangement joins TRBV6-2 or TRBV6-3 to TRBJ2-5; 8 nucleotides line up with TRBD2. Germline V gives CDR1 MNHEY, CDR2 SVGEGT. The CDR3 runs to 17 residues. The ends lost 0 bases at V and 5 bases at J; junction bases unmatched: 11. The CDR3 here is CASSYSPTSGNSETQYF. Here the CDR3 DNA reads TGTGCCAGCAGTTACTCGCCCACTAGCGGTAATTCGGAGACCCAGTACTTC.

This clone was found a few times. The genes are TRBV30 and TRBJ1-5; D remains unclear. The germline CDR1 and CDR2 sequences are GTSNPN and SVGIG (reference sequence). V shed 3 bases and J shed 0 bases, with 6 bases lying between them. The CDR3 is 13 amino acids. CDR3 sequence reads: CAWRNGSNQPQHF. CDR3 DNA: TGTGCCTGGAGGAACGGTAGCAATCAGCCCCAGCATTTT. The variable domain in full, completed from reference TRBV30 and TRBJ1-5, reads SQTIHQWPATLVQPVGSPLSLECTVEGTSNPNLYWYRQAAGRGLQLLFYSVGIGQISSEVPQNLSASRPQDRQFILSSKKLLLSDSGFYLCAWRNGSNQPQHFGDGTRLSIL.

The gene calls are TRBV4-3 and TRBJ2-1; the D gene is possibly TRBD2 (6 bases). Trimming took off 0 bases at V and 9 bases at J, with 9 bases between the two ends. The CDR3 sequence is 13 residues long. CDR1 LGHNA and CDR2 YSLEER come from the germline V gene. In DNA, the CDR3 is TGCGCCAGCAGCCAAGAACGGACTACTGAGCAGTTCTTC. Its translation is CASSQERTTEQFF.

As DNA, the CDR3 is TGTGCCATCCCTCGGGGTTTCCCCCACAATGAGCAGTTCTTC. Translated: CAIPRGFPHNEQFF. The chain employs TRBV2 and TRBJ2-1; D perhaps matches TRBD2 (5 bases). Germline V CDR1 and CDR2: SNHLY, FYNNEI. Trimming pared 10 bases from V and 5 bases from J, leaving 18 bases between. This CDR3 spans 14 amino acids.

CDR3 loop: CASKGAHNQPQHF. As DNA, the CDR3 is TGCGCCAGCAAAGGGGCCCATAATCAGCCCCAGCATTTT. The chain carries TRBV10-2 and TRBJ1-5, with D perhaps TRBD1 (5 bases). Germline loops: CDR1 WSHSY, CDR2 SAAADI. V lost 7 bases and J 4 bases, leaving 11 bases between the germline ends. The length of the CDR3 is 13 residues.

A single count supports this clone. The chain combines TRBV25-1 with TRBJ1-5; possibly TRBD1 for D (6 bases). This CDR3 is built from 15 residues. Germline CDR1 MGHDK, CDR2 SYGVNS. The ends were cut back, 2 bases at V and 7 bases at J, with 15 bases in the middle. CDR3 DNA: TGTGCCAGCAGTGAAATGGGGGCTGTCGAGCAGCCCCAGCATTTT. Protein: CASSEMGAVEQPQHF.

This clone was picked up one time. V is TRBV18 and J is TRBJ1-2, with D unresolved. The CDR3 spans 14 residues. From germline, CDR1 is KGHSH and CDR2 LQKENI. V was pared by 0 bases and J by 7 bases, with 12 bases between. The CDR3 loop is CASSPPRTEGGYTF. The CDR3 DNA reads as TGTGCCAGCTCACCACCGAGGACCGAGGGTGGCTACACCTTC.

The chain employs TRBV5-6 and TRBJ1-5; 7 nucleotides match TRBD1. The V segment lost 0 bases and the J segment 3 bases; nucleotides outside the gene matches: 3. The CDR3 sequence is 15 residues long. The germline V gene has CDR1 SGHDT and CDR2 YYEEEE. The CDR3 spells CASSLGQGLNQPQHF. In nucleotides, the CDR3 is TGTGCCAGCAGCTTGGGACAGGGCCTCAATCAGCCCCAGCATTTT.

The chain is built from TRBV5-1 and TRBJ1-4; 8 bases align to TRBD1. The CDR3 has 15 amino acids. V gave up 4 bases and J gave up 3 bases; unmatched junction bases: 5. Looked up from germline, CDR1 is SGHRS and CDR2 is YFSETQ. The CDR3 DNA sequence: TGCGCCAGCAGCCCGACAGGGGTCCCTAATGAAAAACTGTTTTTT. Translating it yields CASSPTGVPNEKLFF.

This chain connects TRBV6-5 to TRBJ1-3, with D uncertain. This CDR3 is 15 amino acids long. The germline V gene has CDR1 MNHEY and CDR2 SVGAGI. The V gene lost 6 bases and the J gene lost 3 bases, with 15 bases spanning the gap. CDR3 nucleotides: TGTGCCAGCAGCCTAACTCCCCGCAATGGAAACACCATATATTTT. This codes for CASSLTPRNGNTIYF.

The rearrangement uses TRBV5-5 and TRBJ2-2; 8 bases map to TRBD2. With V trimmed by 4 bases and J by 6 bases, 8 bases remained unmatched. This CDR3 spans 15 amino acids. The V gene's germline CDR1 is SGHKS and CDR2 YYEKEE (reference sequence). The DNA of the CDR3 is TGTGCCAGCAGCACGGGACTAGTCGCGGCCGGGGAGCTGTTTTTT. Its protein product is CASSTGLVAAGELFF. The variable domain in full, completed from reference TRBV5-5 and TRBJ2-2, reads DAGVTQSPTHLIKTRGQQVTLRCSPISGHKSVSWYQQVLGQGPQFIFQYYEKEERGRGNFPDRFSARQFPNYSSELNVNALLLGDSALYLCASSTGLVAAGELFFGEGSRLTVL.

The V and J genes are TRBV5-1 and TRBJ2-5; the match to TRBD1 covers 10 bases. This CDR3 has 14 amino acids. The germline gives CDR1 SGHRS, CDR2 YFSETQ. The trim removed 4 bases at V and 5 bases at J, leaving 5 bases unmatched. The CDR3 is CASSVDRGRETQYF. CDR3 nucleotides: TGCGCCAGCAGCGTGGACAGGGGGAGGGAGACCCAGTACTTC.

This chain connects TRBV7-2 to TRBJ2-4, with a weak D call TRBD1 (6 bases). V lost 3 bases to trimming and J lost 0 bases, with 9 bases between them. The CDR3 has 15 residues. In germline, CDR1 is SGHTA, CDR2 FQGNSA. CDR3 residues: CASSFDRTAKNIQYF. In nucleotides, the CDR3 is TGTGCCAGCAGCTTCGACAGGACAGCCAAAAACATTCAGTACTTC.

The CDR3 spells CASSPEDSEQFF. Here the CDR3 DNA reads TGTGCCAGCTCACCAGAGGACAGTGAGCAGTTCTTC. V is TRBV18 and J is TRBJ2-1, with a tentative D call TRBD1 (6 bases). V was trimmed by 2 bases and J by 9 bases, leaving 8 bases between them. Germline V lookup: CDR1 KGHSH, CDR2 LQKENI. The CDR3 loop spans 12 amino acids.